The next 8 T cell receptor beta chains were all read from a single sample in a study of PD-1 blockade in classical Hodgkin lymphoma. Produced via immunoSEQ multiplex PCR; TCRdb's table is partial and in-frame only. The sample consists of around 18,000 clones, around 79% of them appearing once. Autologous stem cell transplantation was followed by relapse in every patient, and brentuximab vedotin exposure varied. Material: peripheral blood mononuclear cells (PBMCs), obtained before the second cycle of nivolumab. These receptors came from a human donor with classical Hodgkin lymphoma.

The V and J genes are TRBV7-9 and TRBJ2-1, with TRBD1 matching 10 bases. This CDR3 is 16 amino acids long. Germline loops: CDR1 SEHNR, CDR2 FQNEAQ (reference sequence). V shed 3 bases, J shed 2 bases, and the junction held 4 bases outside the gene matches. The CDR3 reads CASSFLGQGAYNEQFF. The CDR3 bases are TGTGCCAGCAGCTTCCTTGGACAGGGGGCCTACAATGAGCAGTTCTTC.

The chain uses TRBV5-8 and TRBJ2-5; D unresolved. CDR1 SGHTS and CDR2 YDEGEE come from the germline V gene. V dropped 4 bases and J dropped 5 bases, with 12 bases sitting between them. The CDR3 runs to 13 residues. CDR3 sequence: CASSPSLWETQYF. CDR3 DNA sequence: TGTGCCAGCAGCCCGAGCCTTTGGGAGACCCAGTACTTC.

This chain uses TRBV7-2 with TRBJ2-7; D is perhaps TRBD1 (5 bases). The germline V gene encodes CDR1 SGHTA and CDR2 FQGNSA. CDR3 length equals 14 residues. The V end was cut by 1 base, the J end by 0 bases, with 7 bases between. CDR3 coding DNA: TGTGCCAGCAGCTTAGGCAGGGCCTCCTACGAGCAGTACTTC. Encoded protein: CASSLGRASYEQYF.

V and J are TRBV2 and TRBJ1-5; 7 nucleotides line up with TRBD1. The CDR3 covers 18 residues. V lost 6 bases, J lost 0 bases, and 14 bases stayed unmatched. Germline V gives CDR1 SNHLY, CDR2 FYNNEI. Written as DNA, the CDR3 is TGTGCCAGCAGGGCCGGGACAGCCCGGGCGTATAGCAATCAGCCCCAGCATTTT. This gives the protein CASRAGTARAYSNQPQHF.

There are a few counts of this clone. In nucleotides, the CDR3 is TGTGCCAGCAGCGTAGGTTCAGGGAACACTGAAGCTTTCTTT. Translating it yields CASSVGSGNTEAFF. V gene TRBV9 combines with J gene TRBJ1-1; D ambiguous. Germline V gene sequence: CDR1 SGDLS, CDR2 YYNGEE. The CDR3 is made up of 14 amino acids. Trimming shortened V by 0 bases and J by 1 base, and 7 bases separated the two germline ends.

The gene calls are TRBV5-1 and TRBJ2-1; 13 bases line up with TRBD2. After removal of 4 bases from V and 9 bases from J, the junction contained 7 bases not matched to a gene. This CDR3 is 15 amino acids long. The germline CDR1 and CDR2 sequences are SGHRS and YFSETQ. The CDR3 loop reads CASSPRTSGSGEQFF. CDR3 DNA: TGCGCCAGCAGCCCCAGGACTAGCGGGAGCGGTGAGCAGTTCTTC.

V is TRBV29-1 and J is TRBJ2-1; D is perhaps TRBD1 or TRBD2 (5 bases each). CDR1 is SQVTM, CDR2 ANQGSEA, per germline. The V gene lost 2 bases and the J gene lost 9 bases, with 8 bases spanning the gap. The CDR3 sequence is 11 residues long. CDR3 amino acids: CSVELGREQFF. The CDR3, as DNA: TGCAGCGTTGAACTGGGACGTGAGCAGTTCTTC.

The CDR3 DNA reads TGTGCCAGCAGCGTAGCCCTTTTAGAAGCAACCGGGGAGCTGTTTTTT. This translates into CASSVALLEATGELFF. The chain joins TRBV9 to TRBJ2-2; unclear D gene. The CDR3 consists of 16 residues. V was clipped by 0 bases and J by 5 bases, with 14 bases between them. The germline V gene has CDR1 SGDLS and CDR2 YYNGEE.